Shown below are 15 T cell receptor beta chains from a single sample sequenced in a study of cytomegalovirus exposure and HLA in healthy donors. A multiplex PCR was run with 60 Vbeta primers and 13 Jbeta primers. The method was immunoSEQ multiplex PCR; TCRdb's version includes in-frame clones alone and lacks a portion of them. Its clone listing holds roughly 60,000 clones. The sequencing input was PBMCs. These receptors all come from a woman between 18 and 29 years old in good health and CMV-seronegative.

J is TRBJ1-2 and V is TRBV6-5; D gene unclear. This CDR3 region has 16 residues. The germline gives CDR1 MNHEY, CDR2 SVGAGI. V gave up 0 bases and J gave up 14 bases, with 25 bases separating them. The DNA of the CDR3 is TGTGCCAGCAGTTACTCTCCCGGTGAAGCGACCAAAGTAAAGACCTTC. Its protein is CASSYSPGEATKVKTF.

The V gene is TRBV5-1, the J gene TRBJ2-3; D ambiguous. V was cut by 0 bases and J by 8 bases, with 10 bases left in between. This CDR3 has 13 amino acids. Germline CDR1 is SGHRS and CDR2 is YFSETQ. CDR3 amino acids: CASSLEFRGTQYF. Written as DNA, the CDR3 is TGCGCCAGCAGCTTGGAGTTCCGCGGTACGCAGTATTTT.

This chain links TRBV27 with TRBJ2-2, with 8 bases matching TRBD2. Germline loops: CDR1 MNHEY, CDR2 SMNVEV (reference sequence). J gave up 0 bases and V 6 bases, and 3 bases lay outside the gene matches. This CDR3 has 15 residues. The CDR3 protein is CASSLSGANTGELFF. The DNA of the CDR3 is TGTGCCAGCAGCCTTAGCGGGGCGAACACCGGGGAGCTGTTTTTT.

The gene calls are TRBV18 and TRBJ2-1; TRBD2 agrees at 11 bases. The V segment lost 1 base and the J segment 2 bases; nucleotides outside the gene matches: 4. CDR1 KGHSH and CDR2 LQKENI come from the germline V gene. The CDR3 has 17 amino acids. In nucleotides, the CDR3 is TGTGCCAGCTCACCACTGGCTAGCGGGGGGACCTACAATGAGCAGTTCTTC. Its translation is CASSPLASGGTYNEQFF.

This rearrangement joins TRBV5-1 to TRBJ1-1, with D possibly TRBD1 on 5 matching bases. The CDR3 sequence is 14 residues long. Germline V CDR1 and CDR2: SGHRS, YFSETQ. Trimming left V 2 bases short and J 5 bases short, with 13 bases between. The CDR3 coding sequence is TGCGCCAGCAGCTTTACGGTGGAGGGGACTGAAGCTTTCTTT. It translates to CASSFTVEGTEAFF.

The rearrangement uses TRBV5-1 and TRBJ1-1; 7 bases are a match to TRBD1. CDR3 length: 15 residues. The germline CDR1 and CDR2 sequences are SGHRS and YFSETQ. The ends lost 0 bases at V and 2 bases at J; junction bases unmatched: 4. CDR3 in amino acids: CASSLAHRGNTEAFF. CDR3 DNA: TGCGCCAGCAGCTTGGCCCACAGGGGAAACACTGAAGCTTTCTTT. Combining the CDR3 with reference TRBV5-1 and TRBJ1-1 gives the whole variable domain KAGVTQTPRYLIKTRGQQVTLSCSPISGHRSVSWYQQTPGQGLQFLFEYFSETQRNKGNFPGRFSGRQFSNSRSEMNVSTLELGDSALYLCASSLAHRGNTEAFFGQGTRLTVV.

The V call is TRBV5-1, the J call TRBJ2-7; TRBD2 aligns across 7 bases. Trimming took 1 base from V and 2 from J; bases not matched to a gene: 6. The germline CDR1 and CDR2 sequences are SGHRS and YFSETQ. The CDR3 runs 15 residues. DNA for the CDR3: TGCGCCAGCAGCTTGTCGGCGGGGGAGACCTACGAGCAGTACTTC. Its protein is CASSLSAGETYEQYF.

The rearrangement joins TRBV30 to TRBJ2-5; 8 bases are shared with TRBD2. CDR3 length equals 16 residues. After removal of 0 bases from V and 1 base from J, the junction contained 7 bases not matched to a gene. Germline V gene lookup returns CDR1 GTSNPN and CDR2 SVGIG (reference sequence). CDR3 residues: CAWSVKLAGFQETQYF. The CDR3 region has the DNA TGTGCCTGGAGTGTAAAGCTAGCGGGTTTCCAAGAGACCCAGTACTTC.

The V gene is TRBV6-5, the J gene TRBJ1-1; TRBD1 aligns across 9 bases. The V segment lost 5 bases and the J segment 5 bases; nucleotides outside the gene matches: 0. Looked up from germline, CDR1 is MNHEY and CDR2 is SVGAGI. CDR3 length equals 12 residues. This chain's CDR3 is CASSGTGTEAFF. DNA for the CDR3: TGTGCCAGCAGTGGGACAGGGACTGAAGCTTTCTTT.

The CDR3 DNA is TGTGCCAGCAGCTTTTACAGTGAAGCTTTCTTT. Encoded protein: CASSFYSEAFF. The genes are TRBV7-9 and TRBJ1-1; D is undetermined. Germline CDR1 is SEHNR and CDR2 is FQNEAQ (reference sequence). V was clipped by 3 bases and J by 7 bases, with 6 bases between them. There are 11 residues in the CDR3.

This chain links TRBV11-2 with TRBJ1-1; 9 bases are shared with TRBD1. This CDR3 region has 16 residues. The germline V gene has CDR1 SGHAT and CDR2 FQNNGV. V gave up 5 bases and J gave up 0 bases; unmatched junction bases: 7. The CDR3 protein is CASSTHRGPLNTEAFF. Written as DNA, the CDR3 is TGTGCCAGCAGCACCCACAGGGGGCCATTGAACACTGAAGCTTTCTTT.

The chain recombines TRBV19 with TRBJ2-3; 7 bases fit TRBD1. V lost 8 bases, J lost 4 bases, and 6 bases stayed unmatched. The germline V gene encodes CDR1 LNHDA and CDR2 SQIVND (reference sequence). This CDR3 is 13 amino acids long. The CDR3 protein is CASSTGWADTQYF. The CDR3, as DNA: TGTGCCAGTTCGACAGGGTGGGCAGATACGCAGTATTTT.

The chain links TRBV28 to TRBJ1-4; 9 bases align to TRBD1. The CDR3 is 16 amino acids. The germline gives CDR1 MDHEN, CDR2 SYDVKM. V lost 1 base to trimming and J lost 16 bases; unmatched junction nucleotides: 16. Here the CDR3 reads CASSLFRGDLDRGRFF. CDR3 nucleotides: TGTGCCAGCAGTTTATTTCGGGGGGACCTGGACAGGGGAAGGTTTTTT. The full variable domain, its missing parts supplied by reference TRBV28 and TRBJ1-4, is DVKVTQSSRYLVKRTGEKVFLECVQDMDHENMFWYRQDPGLGLRLIYFSYDVKMKEKGDIPEGYSVSREKKERFSLILESASTNQTSMYLCASSLFRGDLDRGRFFGSGTQLSVL.

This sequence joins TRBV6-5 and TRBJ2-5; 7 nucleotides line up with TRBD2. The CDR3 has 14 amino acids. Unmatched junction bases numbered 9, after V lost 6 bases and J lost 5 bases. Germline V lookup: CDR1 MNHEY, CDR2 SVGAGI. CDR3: CASRLALAMETQYF. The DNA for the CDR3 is TGTGCCAGCAGACTAGCGCTAGCTATGGAGACCCAGTACTTC.

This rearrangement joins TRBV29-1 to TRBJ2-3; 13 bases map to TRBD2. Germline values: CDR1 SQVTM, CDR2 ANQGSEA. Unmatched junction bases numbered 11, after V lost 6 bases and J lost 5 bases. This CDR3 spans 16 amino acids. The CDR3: CSVSRGTSGVLDTQYF. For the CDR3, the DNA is TGCAGCGTCTCCCGGGGGACTAGCGGGGTATTAGATACGCAGTATTTT.